The 14 T cell receptor beta chains below were found in one sample sequenced in a study of blood T cell repertoires in COVID-19. Measured with immunoSEQ multiplex PCR; TCRdb has only the in-frame clones, and not every one. The sample holds about 330,000 clones; roughly nine tenths are singletons and the top ten take approximately 6.5%. The source material was peripheral blood. These receptors all stem from a man between 18 and 35 years old who had recovered from COVID-19.

This clone was observed once. This sequence joins TRBV7-3 and TRBJ2-1; TRBD2 matches 11 bases. With 5 bases clipped from V and 3 bases from J, the junction kept 9 bases outside the gene matches. Germline V gene lookup returns CDR1 SGHTA and CDR2 FQGTGA. The length of the CDR3 is 17 residues. As DNA, the CDR3 is TGTGCCAGCAGCCCTCACATGGGACTAGCGGACTACAATGAGCAGTTCTTC. This encodes CASSPHMGLADYNEQFF.

Here the CDR3 DNA reads TGCAGCGTCCACACTACCTACGAGCAGTACTTC. It translates to CSVHTTYEQYF. The rearrangement uses TRBV29-1 and TRBJ2-7, with unresolved D. This CDR3 region has 11 residues. The germline V gene encodes CDR1 SQVTM and CDR2 ANQGSEA. Trimming took 6 bases from V and 2 from J, leaving 8 bases between them.

V and J are TRBV4-1 and TRBJ2-7, with D possibly being TRBD1 (6 bases). V lost 0 bases and J 0 bases, leaving 9 bases between the germline ends. CDR3 length: 15 residues. Germline CDR1 reads MGHRA; CDR2 reads YSYEKL. The CDR3 is CASSQEGRGSYEQYF. CDR3 DNA sequence: TGCGCCAGCAGCCAAGAAGGCAGGGGCTCCTACGAGCAGTACTTC.

The V gene is TRBV6-8, the J gene TRBJ2-2; 8 bases map to TRBD1. This CDR3 contains 15 residues. J gave up 1 base and V 9 bases, and 7 bases lay outside the gene matches. Per germline, CDR1 MNHGY and CDR2 SAAAGT. The CDR3 DNA is TGTGCCAGTTCCCGGACAGGGAAGAACACCGGGGAGCTGTTTTTT. As protein: CASSRTGKNTGELFF.

V gene TRBV28 combines with J gene TRBJ1-5; 8 nucleotides align to TRBD1. Germline CDR1 MDHEN, CDR2 SYDVKM. The CDR3 is 14 residues long. The J segment lost 9 bases and the V segment lost 6 bases, leaving 10 bases of the junction unmatched. The CDR3 sequence is CASRAGQGPSPQHF. In nucleotides, the CDR3 is TGTGCCAGCAGGGCAGGACAGGGCCCGTCGCCCCAGCATTTT.

The V gene is TRBV20-1, the J gene TRBJ2-7; the D gene is possibly TRBD2 (6 bases). Looked up from germline, CDR1 is DFQATT and CDR2 is SNEGSKA (reference sequence). Trimming cost V 3 bases and J 0 bases, with 12 bases left between them. There are 14 residues in the CDR3. CDR3 coding DNA: TGCAGTGCTAGTAGGGCGGGGAGCTCCTACGAGCAGTACTTC. This sequence encodes CSASRAGSSYEQYF.

The V call is TRBV29-1, the J call TRBJ2-4; D might be TRBD2 (6 bases). V was cut by 4 bases and J by 5 bases, with 15 bases left in between. Germline assignment: CDR1 SQVTM and CDR2 ANQGSEA. The CDR3 is made up of 14 amino acids. This CDR3 is CSVGLAGRENIQYF. CDR3 coding DNA: TGCAGCGTTGGCCTCGCGGGAAGGGAAAACATTCAGTACTTC.

This clone was seen once. The gene calls are TRBV29-1 and TRBJ1-1; tentative D call: TRBD1 (5 bases). V gave up 4 bases and J gave up 4 bases, with 7 bases separating them. CDR1 and CDR2 (germline): SQVTM, ANQGSEA. The CDR3 is made up of 11 amino acids. The CDR3 DNA is TGCAGCGTTGTGGGGGGCACTGAAGCTTTCTTT. Its protein is CSVVGGTEAFF.

The chain has TRBV19 and TRBJ2-7, with D possibly TRBD2 on 5 matching bases. This CDR3 contains 14 residues. Per the germline V gene, CDR1 is LNHDA and CDR2 is SQIVND (reference sequence). Trimming stripped 3 bases from V and 2 bases from J, with 11 bases between. The CDR3 sequence is CASSIPGETYEQYF. CDR3 in DNA: TGTGCCAGTAGTATTCCCGGGGAAACCTACGAGCAGTACTTC.

V usage is TRBV7-2 and J usage is TRBJ2-7, with TRBD1 identical over 9 bases. The V segment lost 2 bases and the J segment 3 bases; nucleotides outside the gene matches: 14. The CDR3 runs to 18 residues. CDR1 and CDR2 from the germline V gene are SGHTA and FQGNSA. This chain's CDR3 is CASSLHRGPTEIYYEQYF. The CDR3 region has the DNA TGTGCCAGCAGCTTACACAGGGGGCCAACGGAAATATACTACGAGCAGTACTTC.

The chain is built from TRBV4-1 and TRBJ1-3, with D uncertain. V was clipped by 1 base and J by 0 bases, with 7 bases between them. The CDR3 contains 15 residues. Germline values: CDR1 MGHRA, CDR2 YSYEKL. The CDR3, as DNA: TGCGCCAGCAGCCAAGTAGCCGACTCTGGAAACACCATATATTTT. It encodes CASSQVADSGNTIYF.

This chain joins TRBV24-1 and TRBJ2-1; TRBD2 agrees at 7 bases. This CDR3 spans 12 amino acids. The germline CDR1 and CDR2 sequences are KGHDR and SFDVKD. J gave up 9 bases and V 6 bases, and 4 bases lay outside the gene matches. DNA of the CDR3: TGTGCCACCAGTCTGGGGGGGAGTGAGCAGTTCTTC. Amino acids: CATSLGGSEQFF.

J is TRBJ2-7 and V is TRBV21-1; TRBD2 is the table's D call and was not checked against the DNA. TRBV21-1 is designated a pseudogene. This CDR3 contains 14 residues. The CDR3 reads CAVIKAVPPYEQYF. In DNA, the CDR3 is TGTGCCGTCATTAAGGCGGTTCCCCCCTACGAGCAGTACTTC.

The gene calls are TRBV2 and TRBJ1-5, with 7 bases identical to TRBD1. Germline loops: CDR1 SNHLY, CDR2 FYNNEI. Trimming removed 6 bases from V and 0 bases from J; junction bases left unmatched: 11. This CDR3 is 17 amino acids long. CDR3 in amino acids: CASSQGGDSLSNQPQHF. The CDR3 coding sequence is TGTGCCAGCAGCCAAGGAGGGGACAGCCTTAGCAATCAGCCCCAGCATTTT.